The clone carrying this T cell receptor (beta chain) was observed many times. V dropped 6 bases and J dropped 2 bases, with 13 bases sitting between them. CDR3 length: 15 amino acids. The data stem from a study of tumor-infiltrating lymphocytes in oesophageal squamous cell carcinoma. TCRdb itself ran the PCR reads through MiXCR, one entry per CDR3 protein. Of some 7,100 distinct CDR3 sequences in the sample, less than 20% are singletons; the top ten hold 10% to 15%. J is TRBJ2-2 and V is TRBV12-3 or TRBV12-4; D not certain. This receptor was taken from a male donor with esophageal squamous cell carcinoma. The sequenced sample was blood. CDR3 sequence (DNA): TGTGCCAGCAGCAGAGGACCCTTAAACACCGGGGAGCTGTTTTTT. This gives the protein CASSRGPLNTGELFF.